The 23 T cell receptor beta chains reported below all come from one sample, sequenced in a study of T cell changes during pregnancy in multiple sclerosis. Profiled with immunoSEQ multiplex PCR; TCRdb holds only in-frame clones, not every one. Counted here are approximately 50,000 clones, about nine tenths occurring once; the ten biggest clones make up around 0.56%. The source was CD4+ T cells from peripheral blood mononuclear cells, collected after pregnancy. Receptors were obtained from a female donor with multiple sclerosis, enrolled in a pregnancy study.

This clone was seen a single time. V is TRBV2 and J is TRBJ2-1; 8 nucleotides match TRBD2. Germline V CDR1 and CDR2: SNHLY, FYNNEI. J gave up 15 bases and V 5 bases, and 9 bases lay outside the gene matches. There are 12 residues in the CDR3. CDR3 in amino acids: CASSLREVSLFF. CDR3 bases: TGTGCCAGCAGTCTGCGGGAGGTATCCCTGTTCTTC.

V usage is TRBV6-5 and J usage is TRBJ1-2; TRBD1 matches 10 bases. The CDR3 is 12 residues long. With 5 bases clipped from V and 8 bases from J, the junction kept 2 bases outside the gene matches. The germline gives CDR1 MNHEY, CDR2 SVGAGI. The CDR3: CASSRQGAGYTF. In nucleotides, the CDR3 is TGTGCCAGCAGTAGACAGGGGGCAGGCTACACCTTC.

The V call is TRBV7-9, the J call TRBJ2-3; 7 bases are a match to TRBD1. Germline V lookup: CDR1 SEHNR, CDR2 FQNEAQ (reference sequence). Germline trimming cut 5 bases from V and 2 bases from J; bases unmatched to any gene: 10. This CDR3 contains 16 residues. The CDR3, as DNA: TGTGCCAGCAGCCTGGCCGGGACAGTAAACACAGATACGCAGTATTTT. This gives the protein CASSLAGTVNTDTQYF.

A note on this clone: The junction differs from germline at one of its ends, possibly a read error. The genes are TRBV5-1 and TRBJ2-3; D perhaps matches TRBD1 (6 bases). Germline V CDR1 and CDR2: SGHRS, YFSETQ. The CDR3 runs 14 residues. The CDR3 here is CASSLRTAEDAQYF. The DNA of the CDR3 is TGCGCCAGCAGCCTCCGGACAGCTGAAGATGCGCAGTATTTT.

The chain links TRBV7-9 to TRBJ2-1, with TRBD1 identical over 8 bases. Germline assignment: CDR1 SEHNR and CDR2 FQNEAQ (reference sequence). Trimming took 5 bases from V and 3 from J; bases not matched to a gene: 3. This CDR3 contains 14 residues. The CDR3 DNA reads TGTGCCAGCAGCCCGGACAGGGTCTACAATGAGCAGTTCTTC. Protein sequence: CASSPDRVYNEQFF.

This sequence joins TRBV28 and TRBJ1-1, with D unclear. CDR1 and CDR2 from the germline V gene are MDHEN and SYDVKM. V was pared by 2 bases and J by 4 bases, with 11 bases between. This CDR3 comprises 14 residues. CDR3 sequence: CASSLHGGSTEAFF. The CDR3 DNA reads TGTGCCAGCAGTTTACATGGCGGTAGCACTGAAGCTTTCTTT.

The rearrangement joins TRBV6-5 to TRBJ1-6; 9 bases line up with TRBD1. This CDR3 region has 15 residues. In germline, CDR1 is MNHEY, CDR2 SVGAGI. Losses at the gene ends were 7 bases for V and 7 bases for J; bases not matched to a gene: 8. CDR3 protein: CASKKTGTGNSPLHF. In DNA, the CDR3 is TGTGCCAGCAAAAAGACCGGGACAGGGAATTCACCCCTCCACTTT.

Concerning this clone: The same CDR3 arises from other DNA sequences in this sample as well. This chain connects TRBV29-1 to TRBJ1-6; 7 bases are shared with TRBD1. This CDR3 region has 13 residues. CDR1 and CDR2 (germline): SQVTM, ANQGSEA. Unmatched junction bases numbered 3, after V lost 4 bases and J lost 6 bases. The CDR3 protein is CSVGDRVNSPLHF. Written as DNA, the CDR3 is TGCAGCGTTGGAGACAGGGTTAATTCACCCCTCCACTTT.

J is TRBJ1-3 and V is TRBV6-1, with D unclear. Germline V gives CDR1 MNHNS, CDR2 SASEGT. V was cut by 4 bases and J by 8 bases, with 21 bases left in between. The CDR3 consists of 16 residues. The CDR3 region has the DNA TGTGCCAGCAGTGCCTCGGGGTTGTCTGCTCTGCACACCATATATTTT. Amino acids: CASSASGLSALHTIYF.

With regard to this clone: The germline gene is not matched at one end of the junction; a read error may be the cause. This chain joins TRBV7-7 and TRBJ2-5, with 12 nucleotides matching TRBD2. CDR3 length: 16 residues. Germline CDR1 SSHAT, CDR2 FNYEAQ (reference sequence). CDR3 sequence reads: CASSLAPSGRGETQYF. CDR3 coding DNA: TGTGCTAGCAGCTTAGCTCCTAGCGGGAGGGGTGAGACCCAGTACTTC.

V is TRBV5-1 and J is TRBJ2-7, with 14 bases lining up with TRBD2. CDR1 and CDR2 from the germline V gene are SGHRS and YFSETQ. The CDR3 has 17 amino acids. With V trimmed by 4 bases and J by 3 bases, 9 bases remained unmatched. The CDR3 DNA reads TGCGCCAGCAGCGCAACCGGGACTAGCGGGAGTTTCTACGAGCAGTACTTC. It translates to CASSATGTSGSFYEQYF.

The chain combines TRBV2 with TRBJ1-5, with 9 positions matching TRBD1. Trimming at V came to 7 bases and at J to 2 bases, leaving 3 bases not matched to a gene. CDR3 size: 14 residues. Germline values: CDR1 SNHLY, CDR2 FYNNEI. Written as DNA, the CDR3 is TGTGCCAGCACCCGGACAGGGGGCAATCAGCCCCAGCATTTT. Translated, it gives CASTRTGGNQPQHF.

This chain uses TRBV19 with TRBJ1-1; D unresolved. Germline CDR1 is LNHDA and CDR2 is SQIVND (reference sequence). The V end lost 1 base, the J end lost 8 bases, and 14 bases lay between the germline ends. The CDR3 extends over 14 amino acids. The CDR3 is CASSIGLRTGEAFF. The CDR3, as DNA: TGTGCCAGTAGTATAGGACTGCGAACTGGAGAAGCTTTCTTT. Full variable domain (remainder filled in from reference TRBV19 and TRBJ1-1): DGGITQSPKYLFRKEGQNVTLSCEQNLNHDAMYWYRQDPGQGLRLIYYSQIVNDFQKGDIAEGYSVSREKKESFPLTVTSAQKNPTAFYLCASSIGLRTGEAFFGQGTRLTVV.

The V and J genes are TRBV11-2 and TRBJ2-3, with TRBD1 identical over 8 bases. V shed 5 bases and J 0 bases; nucleotides not matched to a gene: 7. This CDR3 is built from 16 residues. Germline V gives CDR1 SGHAT, CDR2 FQNNGV. The CDR3: CASSPRQGISTDTQYF. The CDR3 DNA reads TGTGCCAGCAGCCCAAGACAGGGGATTAGCACAGATACGCAGTATTTT.

V and J are TRBV18 and TRBJ1-4, with TRBD1 matching over 8 bases. The CDR3 extends over 15 amino acids. V was pared by 0 bases and J by 7 bases, with 4 bases of the junction left unmatched. Germline V lookup: CDR1 KGHSH, CDR2 LQKENI. CDR3 sequence: CASSPPTGVSEKLFF. The CDR3 DNA reads TGTGCCAGCTCACCACCGACAGGGGTCTCTGAAAAACTGTTTTTT.

The rearrangement joins TRBV5-8 to TRBJ2-7, with 8 bases that match TRBD2. Germline V CDR1 and CDR2: SGHTS, YDEGEE. The junction had 8 bases not matched to a gene; V was cut back by 4 bases and J by 2 bases. This CDR3 comprises 15 residues. Written as DNA, the CDR3 is TGTGCCAGCAGCCCACAGAGCGGGAGTACCTACGAGCAGTACTTC. It codes for CASSPQSGSTYEQYF. Looking up the rest from reference TRBV5-8 and TRBJ2-7 gives the full variable domain: EAGVTQSPTHLIKTRGQQATLRCSPISGHTSVYWYQQALGLGLQFLLWYDEGEERNRGNFPPRFSGRQFPNYSSELNVNALELEDSALYLCASSPQSGSTYEQYFGPGTRLTVT.

This chain connects TRBV28 to TRBJ2-7; 9 bases align to TRBD1. The junction had 11 bases not matched to a gene; V was cut back by 5 bases and J by 6 bases. The CDR3 runs 15 residues. Germline V gene lookup returns CDR1 MDHEN and CDR2 SYDVKM. The DNA for the CDR3 is TGTGCCAGCAGTGTCCCCGGGACAGGGTTGGTCGAGCAGTACTTC. It yields the protein CASSVPGTGLVEQYF.

The chain recombines TRBV29-1 with TRBJ2-7; 7 bases map to TRBD1. The length of the CDR3 is 16 residues. The germline V gene has CDR1 SQVTM and CDR2 ANQGSEA. J gave up 5 bases and V 0 bases, and 13 bases lay outside the gene matches. CDR3 residues: CSVEEAWLQGKNEQYF. The CDR3 bases are TGCAGCGTTGAAGAGGCTTGGTTACAGGGGAAAAACGAGCAGTACTTC.

The chain recombines TRBV29-1 with TRBJ2-1; 7 bases fit TRBD2. CDR1 is SQVTM and CDR2 is ANQGSEA in the germline V gene. CDR3 length: 15 residues. Trimming took 3 bases from V and 3 from J; bases not matched to a gene: 8. CDR3 loop: CSVEGAGFLYNEQFF. CDR3 nucleotide sequence: TGCAGCGTTGAGGGAGCGGGATTCCTCTACAATGAGCAGTTCTTC.

The chain is built from TRBV20-1 and TRBJ2-5; D call uncertain. The germline gives CDR1 DFQATT, CDR2 SNEGSKA (reference sequence). The CDR3 consists of 10 residues. V was shortened by 5 bases and J by 9 bases, with 10 bases between the two germline ends. DNA of the CDR3: TGCAGTGCTGCCACTGAGGCCCAGTACTTC. Protein product: CSAATEAQYF.

The genes are TRBV7-9 and TRBJ2-2; TRBD1 matches 7 bases. CDR3 length equals 14 residues. Germline lookup yields CDR1 SEHNR and CDR2 FQNEAQ (reference sequence). Trimming removed 5 bases from V and 6 bases from J; junction bases left unmatched: 6. The CDR3 DNA follows: TGTGCCAGCAGCCCCTTTCAGGGGGCCGGGGAGCTGTTTTTT. As protein: CASSPFQGAGELFF.

This chain joins TRBV10-3 and TRBJ2-7, with no clear D. CDR1 and CDR2 (germline): ENHRY, SYGVKD. The germline V and J ends were trimmed by 4 bases and 2 bases, with 9 bases remaining between them. The CDR3 is made up of 13 amino acids. The DNA for the CDR3 is TGTGCCATCAGTGCCCTAGGCCCCTACGAGCAGTACTTC. This translates into CAISALGPYEQYF.

The rearrangement joins TRBV5-6 to TRBJ2-2; 11 nucleotides agree with TRBD2. CDR1 is SGHDT, CDR2 YYEEEE, per germline. The length of the CDR3 is 16 residues. V shed 3 bases and J 5 bases; nucleotides not matched to a gene: 6. CDR3: CASSSLAGGRTGELFF. The CDR3, as DNA: TGTGCCAGCAGCTCGCTAGCGGGAGGTCGGACCGGGGAGCTGTTTTTT.